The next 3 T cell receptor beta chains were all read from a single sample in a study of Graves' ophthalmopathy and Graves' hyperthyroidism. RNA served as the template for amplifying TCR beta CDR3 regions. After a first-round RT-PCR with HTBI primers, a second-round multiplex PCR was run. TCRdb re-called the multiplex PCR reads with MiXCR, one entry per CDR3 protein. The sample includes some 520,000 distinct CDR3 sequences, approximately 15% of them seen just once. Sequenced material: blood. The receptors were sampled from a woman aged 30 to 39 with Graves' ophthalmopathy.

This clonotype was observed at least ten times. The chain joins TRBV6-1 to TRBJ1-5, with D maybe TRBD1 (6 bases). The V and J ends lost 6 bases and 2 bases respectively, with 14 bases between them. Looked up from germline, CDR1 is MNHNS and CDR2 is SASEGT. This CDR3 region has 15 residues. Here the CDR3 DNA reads TGTGCCAGCAGGGCTACAGGGTTTGGCAATCAGCCCCAGCATTTT. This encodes CASRATGFGNQPQHF.

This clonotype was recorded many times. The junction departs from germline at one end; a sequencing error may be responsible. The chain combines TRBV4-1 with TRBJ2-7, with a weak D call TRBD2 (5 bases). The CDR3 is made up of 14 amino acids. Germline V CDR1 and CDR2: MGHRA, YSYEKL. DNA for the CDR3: TGCGCCAGCAGCCAATCCGGGGTGGGCTACGAACAGTACTTC. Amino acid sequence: CASSQSGVGYEQYF.

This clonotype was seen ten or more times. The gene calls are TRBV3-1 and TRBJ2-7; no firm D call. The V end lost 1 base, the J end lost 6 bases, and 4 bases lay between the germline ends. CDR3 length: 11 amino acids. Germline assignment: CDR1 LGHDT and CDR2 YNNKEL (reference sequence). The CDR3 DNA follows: TGTGCCAGCAGCCAAGGCGGCGAGCAGTACTTC. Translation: CASSQGGEQYF.